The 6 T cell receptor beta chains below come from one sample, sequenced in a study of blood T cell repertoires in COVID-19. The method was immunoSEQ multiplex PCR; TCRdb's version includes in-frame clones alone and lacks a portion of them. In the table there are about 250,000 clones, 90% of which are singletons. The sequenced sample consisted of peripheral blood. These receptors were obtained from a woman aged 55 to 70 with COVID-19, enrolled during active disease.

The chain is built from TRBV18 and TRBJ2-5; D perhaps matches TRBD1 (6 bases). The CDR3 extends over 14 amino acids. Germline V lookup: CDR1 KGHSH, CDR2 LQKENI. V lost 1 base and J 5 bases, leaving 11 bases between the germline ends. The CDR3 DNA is TGTGCCAGCTCACCACTGCCAGGGGCCGAGACCCAGTACTTC. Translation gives CASSPLPGAETQYF. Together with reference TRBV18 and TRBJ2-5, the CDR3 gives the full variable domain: NAGVMQNPRHLVRRRGQEARLRCSPMKGHSHVYWYRQLPEEGLKFMVYLQKENIIDESGMPKERFSAEFPKEGPSILRIQQVVRGDSAAYFCASSPLPGAETQYFGPGTRLLVL.

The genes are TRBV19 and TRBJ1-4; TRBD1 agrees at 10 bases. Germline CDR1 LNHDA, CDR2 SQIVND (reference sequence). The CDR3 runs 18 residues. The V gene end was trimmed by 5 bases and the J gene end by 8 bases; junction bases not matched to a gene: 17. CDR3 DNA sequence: TGTGCCAGTAGTGTCCGGGACAGGGGCCCTAGTGGTCGGGAAAAACTGTTTTTT. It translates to CASSVRDRGPSGREKLFF.

CDR3 amino acids: CASSYGQHGYTF. CDR3 DNA: TGTGCCAGCAGCTACGGACAGCACGGCTACACCTTC. The chain carries TRBV7-8 and TRBJ1-2; D may be TRBD1 (6 bases). Germline values: CDR1 SGHVS, CDR2 FQNEAQ. V was cut by 4 bases and J by 8 bases, with 11 bases left in between. The CDR3 is 12 residues long. Variable domain in full (rest from reference TRBV7-8 and TRBJ1-2): GAGVSQSPRYKVAKRGQDVALRCDPISGHVSLFWYQQALGQGPEFLTYFQNEAQLDKSGLPSDRFFAERPEGSVSTLKIQRTQQEDSAVYLCASSYGQHGYTFGSGTRLTVV.

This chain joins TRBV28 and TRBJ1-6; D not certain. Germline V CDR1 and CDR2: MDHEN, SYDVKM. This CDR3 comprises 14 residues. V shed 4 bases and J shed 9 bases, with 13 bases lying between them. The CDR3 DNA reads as TGTGCCAGCAGTTCAGACATGGGAGTTTCACCCCTCCACTTT. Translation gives CASSSDMGVSPLHF.

The CDR3 loop reads CASSQEDRGNQPQHF. DNA for the CDR3: TGTGCCAGCAGCCAAGAAGACAGGGGAAATCAGCCCCAGCATTTT. The chain couples TRBV4-2 to TRBJ1-5; 8 nucleotides line up with TRBD1. Germline-derived CDR1 and CDR2 are LGHNA and YNFKEQ. V shed 0 bases, J shed 4 bases, and the junction held 2 bases outside the gene matches. The CDR3 is made up of 15 amino acids.

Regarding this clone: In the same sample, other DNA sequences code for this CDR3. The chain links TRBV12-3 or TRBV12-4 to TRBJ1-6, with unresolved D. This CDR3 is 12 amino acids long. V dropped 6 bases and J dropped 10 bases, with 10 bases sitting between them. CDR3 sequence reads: CASSPPGSPLHF. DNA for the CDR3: TGTGCCAGCAGCCCACCTGGCTCACCCCTCCACTTT.